Below, 13 T cell receptor beta chains from the same sample are listed, as sequenced in a study of T-cell memory formation after mild COVID-19. TCRdb used MiXCR to reprocess the 5' RACE reads, holding one entry per CDR3 protein. The repertoire holds about 350,000 distinct CDR3 sequences, with 14% as singletons. Source material: PBMCs or a T cell subset sorted from them (not recorded which). The source of these receptors is a man between 18 and 35 years old who had mild COVID-19 (a few samples of this study predate the infection). Cell type and time point are not known.

This clonotype was detected once. The chain carries TRBV20-1 and TRBJ2-3, with TRBD2 identical over 7 bases. The CDR3 covers 16 residues. The V gene's germline CDR1 is DFQATT and CDR2 SNEGSKA (reference sequence). After removal of 3 bases from V and 6 bases from J, the junction contained 15 bases not matched to a gene. CDR3 amino acids: CSASPRAGRRYDTQYF. The CDR3 nucleotides read TGCAGTGCTAGTCCCAGGGCCGGGAGGCGTTACGATACGCAGTATTTT.

This clonotype has a count of ten or more. CDR3: CASSRTSGGLFDITQYF. CDR3 coding DNA: TGTGCCAGCAGCAGGACTAGCGGGGGACTCTTTGATATTACGCAGTATTTT. The chain is built from TRBV7-2 and TRBJ2-3, with 13 bases that match TRBD2. Looked up from germline, CDR1 is SGHTA and CDR2 is FQGNSA. The CDR3 has 17 residues. The trim removed 5 bases at V and 8 bases at J, leaving 13 bases unmatched. The whole variable domain, filled in from reference TRBV7-2 and TRBJ2-3, reads GAGVSQSPSNKVTEKGKDVELRCDPISGHTALYWYRQSLGQGLEFLIYFQGNSAPDKSGLPSDRFSAERTGGSVSTLTIQRTQQEDSAVYLCASSRTSGGLFDITQYFGPGTRLTVL.

This clonotype has ten or more counts. V usage is TRBV12-3 or TRBV12-4 and J usage is TRBJ1-1; weak D call: TRBD1 (6 bases). The CDR3 sequence is 16 residues long. Trimming left V 5 bases short and J 7 bases short, with 23 bases between. The CDR3 loop reads CASSLNTGPLGGEAFF. CDR3 sequence (DNA): TGTGCCAGCAGTCTCAATACAGGGCCCCTAGGTGGTGAAGCTTTCTTT.

This chain connects TRBV7-2 to TRBJ1-3; D may be TRBD1 (5 bases). V was clipped by 5 bases and J by 0 bases, with 8 bases between them. Per germline, CDR1 SGHTA and CDR2 FQGNSA. The CDR3 is 14 amino acids. The CDR3 DNA reads TGTGCCAGCAGCCGACAGAGCTCTGGAAACACCATATATTTT. Amino acids: CASSRQSSGNTIYF.

The sample holds a few counts of this clonotype. The V gene is TRBV7-2, the J gene TRBJ1-1; 8 nucleotides align to TRBD1. V lost 5 bases, J lost 4 bases, and 9 bases stayed unmatched. CDR1 is SGHTA, CDR2 FQGNSA, per germline. The CDR3 sequence is 15 residues long. Written as DNA, the CDR3 is TGTGCCAGCAGCCACGGACAGGGCCGCACCACTGAAGCTTTCTTT. This sequence encodes CASSHGQGRTTEAFF.

The chain links TRBV6-6 to TRBJ2-7; 8 bases map to TRBD2. J lost 3 bases, V lost 6 bases, and 1 base had no gene match. CDR1 MNHNY and CDR2 SVGAGI come from the germline V gene (reference sequence). This CDR3 comprises 12 residues. In nucleotides, the CDR3 is TGTGCCAGCAGAGCGGGGGACTACGAGCAGTACGTC. It translates to CASRAGDYEQYV.

This clonotype was observed many times. CDR3 region: CASSLDRVEQYF. The CDR3 bases are TGTGCCAGCAGCTTGGACAGGGTCGAGCAGTACTTC. The chain combines TRBV7-9 with TRBJ2-7; TRBD1 matches 8 bases. Trimming cost V 3 bases and J 6 bases; bases outside gene matches: 1. CDR3 length equals 12 residues. Germline CDR1 is SEHNR and CDR2 is FQNEAQ (reference sequence).

The chain links TRBV3-1 to TRBJ2-5, with D uncertain. The CDR3 length is 15 residues. V was trimmed by 1 base and J by 5 bases, leaving 14 bases between them. CDR1 is LGHDT, CDR2 YNNKEL, per germline (reference sequence). This CDR3 is CASSQGAWAYETQYF. The CDR3 DNA is TGTGCCAGCAGCCAAGGGGCCTGGGCGTACGAGACCCAGTACTTC.

This clonotype was recorded a few times. The gene calls are TRBV29-1 and TRBJ2-3, with 9 positions matching TRBD2. J was trimmed by 6 bases and V by 2 bases; bases with no gene match: 6. Per the germline V gene, CDR1 is SQVTM and CDR2 is ANQGSEA. This CDR3 contains 14 residues. The CDR3 loop reads CSVEWASGVDTQYF. DNA of the CDR3: TGCAGCGTTGAATGGGCTAGCGGGGTGGATACGCAGTATTTT.

This chain uses TRBV7-9 with TRBJ1-3; D unresolved. CDR3 length: 14 amino acids. The germline V gene encodes CDR1 SEHNR and CDR2 FQNEAQ (reference sequence). V dropped 11 bases and J dropped 0 bases, with 14 bases sitting between them. CDR3 region: CALEEGSSGNTIYF. The CDR3 coding sequence is TGTGCCCTTGAGGAAGGGAGCTCTGGAAACACCATATATTTT.

The chain uses TRBV6-2 or TRBV6-3 and TRBJ2-2; the match to TRBD1 covers 8 bases. CDR3 size: 16 residues. V shed 3 bases and J 5 bases; nucleotides not matched to a gene: 8. Looked up from germline, CDR1 is MNHEY and CDR2 is SVGEGT. The CDR3 loop reads CASSYLRGTGTGELFF. CDR3 DNA sequence: TGTGCCAGCAGTTATCTAAGGGGGACAGGTACCGGGGAGCTGTTTTTT.

The J gene is TRBJ2-5, the V gene TRBV20-1, with a weak D call TRBD1 (6 bases). This CDR3 has 15 amino acids. V lost 3 bases and J 2 bases, leaving 16 bases between the germline ends. In germline, CDR1 is DFQATT, CDR2 SNEGSKA (reference sequence). DNA for the CDR3: TGCAGTGCTAGGAACCCCAGGGGATCACAAGAGACCCAGTACTTC. Amino acid sequence: CSARNPRGSQETQYF.

The rearrangement links TRBV24-1 to TRBJ2-3, with TRBD1 identical over 9 bases. CDR1 KGHDR and CDR2 SFDVKD come from the germline V gene. The CDR3 is made up of 19 amino acids. V was clipped by 0 bases and J by 3 bases; unmatched bases: 12. The CDR3 bases are TGTGCCACCAGTGATTTGAGGGACAGGGAACACTGGGGGACAGATACGCAGTATTTT. Its protein is CATSDLRDREHWGTDTQYF.